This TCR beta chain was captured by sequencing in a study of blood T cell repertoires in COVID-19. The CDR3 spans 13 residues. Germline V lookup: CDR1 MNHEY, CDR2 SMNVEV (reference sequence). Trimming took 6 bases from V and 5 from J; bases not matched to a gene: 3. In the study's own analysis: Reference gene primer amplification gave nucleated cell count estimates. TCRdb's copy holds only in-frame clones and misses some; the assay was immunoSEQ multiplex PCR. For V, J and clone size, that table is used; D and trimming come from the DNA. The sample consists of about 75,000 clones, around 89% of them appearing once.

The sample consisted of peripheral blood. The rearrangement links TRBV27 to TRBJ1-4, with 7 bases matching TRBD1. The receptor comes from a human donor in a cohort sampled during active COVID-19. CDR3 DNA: TGTGCCAGCAGGCCGACAGGGAATGAAAAACTGTTTTTT. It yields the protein CASRPTGNEKLFF.